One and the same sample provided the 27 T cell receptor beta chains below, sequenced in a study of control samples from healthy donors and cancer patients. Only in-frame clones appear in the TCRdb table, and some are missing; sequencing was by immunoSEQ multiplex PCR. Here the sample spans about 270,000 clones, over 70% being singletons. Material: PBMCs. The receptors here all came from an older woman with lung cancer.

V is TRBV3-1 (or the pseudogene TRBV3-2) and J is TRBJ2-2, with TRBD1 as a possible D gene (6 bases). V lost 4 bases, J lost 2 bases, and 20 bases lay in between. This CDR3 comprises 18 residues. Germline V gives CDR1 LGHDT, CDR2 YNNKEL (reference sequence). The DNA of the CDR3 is TGTGCCAGCAGCCTGAAACAGGGAGATTCGATTAACACCGGGGAGCTGTTTTTT. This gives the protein CASSLKQGDSINTGELFF.

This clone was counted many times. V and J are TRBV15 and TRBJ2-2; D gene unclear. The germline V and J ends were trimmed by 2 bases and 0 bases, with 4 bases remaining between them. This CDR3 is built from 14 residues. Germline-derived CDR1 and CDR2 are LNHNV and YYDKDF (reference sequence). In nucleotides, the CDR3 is TGTGCCACCAGCAGACAGGCGAACACCGGGGAGCTGTTTTTT. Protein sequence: CATSRQANTGELFF.

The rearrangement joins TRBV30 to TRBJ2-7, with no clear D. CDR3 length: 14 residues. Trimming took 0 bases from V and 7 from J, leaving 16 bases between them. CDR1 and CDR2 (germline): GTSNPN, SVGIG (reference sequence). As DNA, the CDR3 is TGTGCCTGGAGTGTATTCGGCCGGCTAGGTGAGCAGTACTTC. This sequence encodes CAWSVFGRLGEQYF.

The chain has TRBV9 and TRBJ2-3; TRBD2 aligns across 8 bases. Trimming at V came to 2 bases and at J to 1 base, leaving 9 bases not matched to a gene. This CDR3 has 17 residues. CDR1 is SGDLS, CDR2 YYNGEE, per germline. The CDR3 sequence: CASSVASLAVGTDTQYF. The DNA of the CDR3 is TGTGCCAGCAGCGTGGCCTCACTAGCGGTGGGCACAGATACGCAGTATTTT.

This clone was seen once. The CDR3 spells CSVGQGYEQYF. DNA for the CDR3: TGCAGTGTCGGACAGGGCTACGAGCAGTACTTC. The chain uses TRBV20-1 and TRBJ2-7; 8 nucleotides match TRBD1. Germline assignment: CDR1 DFQATT and CDR2 SNEGSKA (reference sequence). The CDR3 sequence is 11 residues long. V lost 7 bases to trimming and J lost 3 bases; unmatched junction nucleotides: 2.

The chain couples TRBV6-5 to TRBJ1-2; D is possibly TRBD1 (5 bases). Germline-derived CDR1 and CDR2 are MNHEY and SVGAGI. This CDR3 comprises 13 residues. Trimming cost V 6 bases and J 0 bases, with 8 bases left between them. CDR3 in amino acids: CASRPGPNYGYTF. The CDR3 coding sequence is TGTGCCAGCAGGCCAGGGCCTAACTATGGCTACACCTTC.

CDR3 loop: CASSQDLAGGQNTDTQYF. The CDR3 nucleotides are TGTGCCAGCAGCCAAGATCTAGCGGGAGGGCAGAACACAGATACGCAGTATTTT. This chain links TRBV3-1 (or the pseudogene TRBV3-2) with TRBJ2-3, with TRBD2 identical over 12 bases. CDR3 length: 18 amino acids. From germline, CDR1 is LGHDT and CDR2 YNNKEL (reference sequence). The trim removed 0 bases at V and 2 bases at J, leaving 6 bases unmatched.

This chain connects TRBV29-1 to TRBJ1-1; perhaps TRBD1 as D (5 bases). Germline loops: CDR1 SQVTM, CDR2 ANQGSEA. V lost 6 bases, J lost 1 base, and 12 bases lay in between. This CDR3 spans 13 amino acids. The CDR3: CSVLTATNTEAFF. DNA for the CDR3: TGCAGCGTCTTGACAGCTACGAACACTGAAGCTTTCTTT. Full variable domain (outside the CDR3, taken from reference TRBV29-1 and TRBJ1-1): SAVISQKPSRDICQRGTSLTIQCQVDSQVTMMFWYRQQPGQSLTLIATANQGSEATYESGFVIDKFPISRPNLTFSTLTVSNMSPEDSSIYLCSVLTATNTEAFFGQGTRLTVV.

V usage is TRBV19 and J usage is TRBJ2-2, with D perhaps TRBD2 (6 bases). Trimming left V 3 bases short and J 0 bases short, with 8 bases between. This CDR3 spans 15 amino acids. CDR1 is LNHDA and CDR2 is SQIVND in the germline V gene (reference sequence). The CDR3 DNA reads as TGTGCCAGTAGTATTCGGGGGACGAACACCGGGGAGCTGTTTTTT. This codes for CASSIRGTNTGELFF.

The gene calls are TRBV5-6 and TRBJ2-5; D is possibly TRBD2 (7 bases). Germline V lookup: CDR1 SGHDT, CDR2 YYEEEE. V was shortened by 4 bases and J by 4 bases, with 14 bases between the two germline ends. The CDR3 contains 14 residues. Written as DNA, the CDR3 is TGTGCCAGCAGCGGGGCGGGGGCAGGAGAGACCCAGTACTTC. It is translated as CASSGAGAGETQYF. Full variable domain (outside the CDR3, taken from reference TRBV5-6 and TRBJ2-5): DAGVTQSPTHLIKTRGQQVTLRCSPKSGHDTVSWYQQALGQGPQFIFQYYEEEERQRGNFPDRFSGHQFPNYSSELNVNALLLGDSALYLCASSGAGAGETQYFGPGTRLLVL.

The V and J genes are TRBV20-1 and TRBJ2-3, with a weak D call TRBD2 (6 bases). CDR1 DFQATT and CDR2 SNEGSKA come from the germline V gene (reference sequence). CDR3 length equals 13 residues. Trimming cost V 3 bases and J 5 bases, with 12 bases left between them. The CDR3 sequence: CSASSGAEDTQYF. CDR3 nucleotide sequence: TGCAGTGCTAGTTCGGGAGCCGAAGATACGCAGTATTTT.

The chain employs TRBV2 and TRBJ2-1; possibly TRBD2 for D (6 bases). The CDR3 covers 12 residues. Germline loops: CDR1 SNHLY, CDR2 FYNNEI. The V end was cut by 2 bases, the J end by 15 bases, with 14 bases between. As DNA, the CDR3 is TGTGCCAGCAGTGAAAGTCTAGGGAGGTGGTTCTTC. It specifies CASSESLGRWFF.

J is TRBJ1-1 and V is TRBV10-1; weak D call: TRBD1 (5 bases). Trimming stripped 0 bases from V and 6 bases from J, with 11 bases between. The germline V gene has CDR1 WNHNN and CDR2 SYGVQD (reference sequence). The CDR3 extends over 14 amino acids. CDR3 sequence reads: CASSESPGTAEAFF. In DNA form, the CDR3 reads TGCGCCAGCAGTGAGTCCCCAGGGACCGCTGAAGCTTTCTTT.

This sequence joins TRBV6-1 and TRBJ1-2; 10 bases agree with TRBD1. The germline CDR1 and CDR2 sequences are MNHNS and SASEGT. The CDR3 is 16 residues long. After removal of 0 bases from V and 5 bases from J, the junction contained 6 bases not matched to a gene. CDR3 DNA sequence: TGTGCCAGCAGTGAAGCAAGACAGGGGGCGCGGTATGGCTACACCTTC. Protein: CASSEARQGARYGYTF.

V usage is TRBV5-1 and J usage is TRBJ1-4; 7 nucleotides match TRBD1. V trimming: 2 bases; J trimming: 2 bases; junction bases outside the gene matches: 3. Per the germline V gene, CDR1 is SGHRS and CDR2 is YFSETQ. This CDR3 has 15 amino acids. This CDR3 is CASSFEGGTNEKLFF. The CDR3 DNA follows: TGCGCCAGCAGCTTCGAAGGGGGCACTAATGAAAAACTGTTTTTT.

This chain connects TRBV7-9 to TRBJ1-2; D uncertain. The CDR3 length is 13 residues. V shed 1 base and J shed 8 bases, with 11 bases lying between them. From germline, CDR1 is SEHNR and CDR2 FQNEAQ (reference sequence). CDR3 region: CASSLVGNGGYTF. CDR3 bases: TGTGCCAGCAGCTTAGTAGGTAACGGAGGCTACACCTTC.

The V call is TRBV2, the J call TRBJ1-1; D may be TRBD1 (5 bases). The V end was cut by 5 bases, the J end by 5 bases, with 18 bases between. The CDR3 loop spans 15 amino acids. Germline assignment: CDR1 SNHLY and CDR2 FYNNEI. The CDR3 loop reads CASSTGRRGGTEAFF. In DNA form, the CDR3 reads TGTGCCAGCAGTACGGGACGACGCGGGGGGACTGAAGCTTTCTTT.

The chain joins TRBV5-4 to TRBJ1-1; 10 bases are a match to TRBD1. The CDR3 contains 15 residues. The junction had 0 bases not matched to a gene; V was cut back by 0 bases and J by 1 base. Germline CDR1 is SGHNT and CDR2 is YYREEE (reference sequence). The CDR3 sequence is CASSLGQGANTEAFF. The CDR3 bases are TGTGCCAGCAGCTTGGGACAGGGGGCGAACACTGAAGCTTTCTTT.

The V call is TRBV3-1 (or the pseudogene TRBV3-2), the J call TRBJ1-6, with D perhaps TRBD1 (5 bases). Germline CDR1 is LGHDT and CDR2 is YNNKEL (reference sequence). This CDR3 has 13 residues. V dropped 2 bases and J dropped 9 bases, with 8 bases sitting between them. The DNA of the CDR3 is TGTGCCAGCAGCCAAACAGGAGTTTCACCCCTCCACTTT. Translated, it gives CASSQTGVSPLHF.

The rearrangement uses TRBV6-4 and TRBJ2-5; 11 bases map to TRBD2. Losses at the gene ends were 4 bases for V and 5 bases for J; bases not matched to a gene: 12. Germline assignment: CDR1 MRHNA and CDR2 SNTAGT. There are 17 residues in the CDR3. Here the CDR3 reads CASSGGTSGNNRETQYF. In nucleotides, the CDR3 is TGTGCCAGCAGTGGGGGGACTAGCGGTAATAATCGGGAGACCCAGTACTTC.

The CDR3 DNA follows: TGTGCCAGCAGCTCCCCGACTCGTCCAACCTACGAGCAGTACTTC. Its translation is CASSSPTRPTYEQYF. J is TRBJ2-7 and V is TRBV11-2; D gene unclear. The CDR3 spans 15 residues. Germline V gene data show CDR1 as SGHAT and CDR2 as FQNNGV. V was clipped by 4 bases and J by 2 bases, with 15 bases between them.

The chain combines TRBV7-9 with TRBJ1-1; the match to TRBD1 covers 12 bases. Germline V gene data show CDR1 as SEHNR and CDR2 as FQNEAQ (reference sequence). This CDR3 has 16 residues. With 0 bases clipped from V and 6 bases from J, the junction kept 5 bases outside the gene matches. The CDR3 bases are TGTGCCAGCAGCTTAGCCTCCGGGACAGGGGGCTCTGAAGCTTTCTTT. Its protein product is CASSLASGTGGSEAFF.

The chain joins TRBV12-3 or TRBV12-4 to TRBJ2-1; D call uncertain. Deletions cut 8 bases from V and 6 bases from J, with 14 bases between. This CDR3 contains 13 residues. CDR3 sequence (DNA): TGTGCCAGCGCACCCTGGCTCTTCAATGAGCAGTTCTTC. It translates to CASAPWLFNEQFF.

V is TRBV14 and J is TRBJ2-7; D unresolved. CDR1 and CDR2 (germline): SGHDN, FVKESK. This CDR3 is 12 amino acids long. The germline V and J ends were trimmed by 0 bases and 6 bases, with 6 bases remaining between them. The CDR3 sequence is CASSQEGSEQYF. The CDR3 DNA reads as TGTGCCAGCAGCCAAGAGGGTAGCGAGCAGTACTTC.

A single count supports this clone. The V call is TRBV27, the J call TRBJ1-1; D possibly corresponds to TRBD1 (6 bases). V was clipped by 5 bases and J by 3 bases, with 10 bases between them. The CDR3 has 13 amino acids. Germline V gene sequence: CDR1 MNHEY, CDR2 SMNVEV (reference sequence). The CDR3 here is CASSMDRYTEAFF. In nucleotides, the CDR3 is TGTGCCAGCAGTATGGACAGATACACTGAAGCTTTCTTT.

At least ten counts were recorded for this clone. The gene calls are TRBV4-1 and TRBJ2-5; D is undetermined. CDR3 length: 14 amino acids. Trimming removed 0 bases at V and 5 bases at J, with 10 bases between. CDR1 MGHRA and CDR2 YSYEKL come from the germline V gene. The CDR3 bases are TGCGCCAGCAGCCAAGATCCTCGACGGGAGACCCAGTACTTC. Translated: CASSQDPRRETQYF.

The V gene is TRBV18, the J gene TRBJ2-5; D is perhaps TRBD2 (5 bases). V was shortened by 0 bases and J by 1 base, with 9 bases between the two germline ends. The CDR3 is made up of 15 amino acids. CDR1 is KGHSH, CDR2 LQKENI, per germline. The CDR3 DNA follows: TGTGCCAGCTCACCACCGACGGGAACCCAAGAGACCCAGTACTTC. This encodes CASSPPTGTQETQYF.